The 27 T cell receptor beta chains below were found in one sample sequenced in a study of blood T cell repertoires in COVID-19. This table comes from immunoSEQ multiplex PCR, and its TCRdb copy is limited to in-frame clones, with some not included. The sample lists more than 150,000 clones; around 86% were seen once. Source material: peripheral blood. The receptors come from a woman in her 40s with acute or convalescent COVID-19.

The chain recombines TRBV5-1 with TRBJ1-1; possible D gene TRBD1, 5 bases. CDR3 length: 13 amino acids. Trimming left V 4 bases short and J 1 base short, with 8 bases between. Per the germline V gene, CDR1 is SGHRS and CDR2 is YFSETQ. CDR3 sequence: CASSPRENTEAFF. CDR3 sequence (DNA): TGCGCCAGCAGCCCCAGGGAGAACACTGAAGCTTTCTTT. Full variable domain (missing parts from reference TRBV5-1 and TRBJ1-1): KAGVTQTPRYLIKTRGQQVTLSCSPISGHRSVSWYQQTPGQGLQFLFEYFSETQRNKGNFPGRFSGRQFSNSRSEMNVSTLELGDSALYLCASSPRENTEAFFGQGTRLTVV.

This chain connects TRBV13 to TRBJ1-3; maybe TRBD1 (5 bases). Trimming removed 1 base at V and 7 bases at J, with 11 bases between. Germline V gene data show CDR1 as PRHDT and CDR2 as FYEKMQ (reference sequence). CDR3 length: 14 residues. CDR3 sequence reads: CASSLVQVRNTIYF. The CDR3 nucleotides read TGTGCCAGCAGCTTAGTACAGGTTAGGAACACCATATATTTT.

This clone occurred once. The chain carries TRBV28 and TRBJ1-3; 8 bases map to TRBD1. Losses at the gene ends were 7 bases for V and 8 bases for J; bases not matched to a gene: 7. The CDR3 is made up of 13 amino acids. Germline CDR1 and CDR2: MDHEN and SYDVKM. In DNA, the CDR3 is TGTGCCAGCAAGGCAGGGGGCAGTGACACCATATATTTT. Protein: CASKAGGSDTIYF. The full variable domain, in which reference TRBV28 and TRBJ1-3 provide the parts outside the CDR3, is DVKVTQSSRYLVKRTGEKVFLECVQDMDHENMFWYRQDPGLGLRLIYFSYDVKMKEKGDIPEGYSVSREKKERFSLILESASTNQTSMYLCASKAGGSDTIYFGEGSWLTVV.

The chain is built from TRBV19 and TRBJ2-3, with D unresolved. V lost 4 bases, J lost 6 bases, and 11 bases lay in between. Germline V gene lookup returns CDR1 LNHDA and CDR2 SQIVND (reference sequence). The CDR3 is made up of 13 amino acids. The CDR3 protein is CASSNYRSDTQYF. The CDR3 DNA sequence: TGTGCCAGTAGTAACTATAGATCGGATACGCAGTATTTT.

The chain is built from TRBV11-3 and TRBJ1-3; D is unclear. The CDR3 totals 13 residues. Per germline, CDR1 SGHNT and CDR2 YENEEA. The ends were cut back, 5 bases at V and 4 bases at J, with 9 bases in the middle. In nucleotides, the CDR3 is TGTGCCAGCAGCGAACTAAACGGAAACACCATATATTTT. Translated: CASSELNGNTIYF.

This clone was observed once. The V call is TRBV28, the J call TRBJ2-1; 10 bases map to TRBD2. Germline-derived CDR1 and CDR2 are MDHEN and SYDVKM. J lost 16 bases, V lost 8 bases, and 8 bases had no gene match. The CDR3 totals 11 residues. This CDR3 is CASSLAGVFFF. CDR3 sequence (DNA): TGTGCCAGCTCGCTAGCGGGGGTTTTTTTCTTC. Together with reference TRBV28 and TRBJ2-1, the CDR3 gives the full variable domain: DVKVTQSSRYLVKRTGEKVFLECVQDMDHENMFWYRQDPGLGLRLIYFSYDVKMKEKGDIPEGYSVSREKKERFSLILESASTNQTSMYLCASSLAGVFFFGPGTRLTVL.

The V and J genes are TRBV5-6 and TRBJ1-6; D gene ambiguous. The V gene's germline CDR1 is SGHDT and CDR2 YYEEEE. CDR3 length: 13 amino acids. V lost 0 bases, J lost 8 bases, and 6 bases lay in between. The CDR3 bases are TGTGCCAGCAGCTTGGGGCGGGATTCACCCCTCCACTTT. Encoded protein: CASSLGRDSPLHF.

This clone has a handful of counts. V is TRBV19 and J is TRBJ1-5; 12 nucleotides match TRBD1. The V segment lost 9 bases and the J segment 7 bases; nucleotides outside the gene matches: 7. Germline CDR1 is LNHDA and CDR2 is SQIVND (reference sequence). The CDR3 contains 14 residues. DNA of the CDR3: TGTGCCAGCGCGGGACAGGGGGCGGGGCAGCCCCAGCATTTT. It encodes CASAGQGAGQPQHF.

The chain employs TRBV28 and TRBJ2-2, with a weak D call TRBD1 (6 bases). This CDR3 contains 16 residues. Germline V lookup: CDR1 MDHEN, CDR2 SYDVKM. Trimming shortened V by 6 bases and J by 2 bases, and 16 bases separated the two germline ends. The CDR3 coding sequence is TGTGCCAGCAGGGATACCGGGACACCTAACACCGGGGAGCTGTTTTTT. Amino acids: CASRDTGTPNTGELFF.

The chain joins TRBV19 to TRBJ1-1; weak D call: TRBD1 (5 bases). Germline V gene data show CDR1 as LNHDA and CDR2 as SQIVND (reference sequence). The CDR3 is made up of 13 amino acids. V was shortened by 7 bases and J by 1 base, with 10 bases between the two germline ends. The CDR3 loop reads CASKSGGNTEAFF. The DNA for the CDR3 is TGTGCCAGTAAATCGGGGGGGAACACTGAAGCTTTCTTT.

The V and J genes are TRBV7-2 and TRBJ1-6; 9 bases are a match to TRBD1. The V segment lost 6 bases and the J segment 7 bases; nucleotides outside the gene matches: 10. CDR1 and CDR2 (germline): SGHTA, FQGNSA. The CDR3 runs 16 residues. In nucleotides, the CDR3 is TGTGCCAGCAGTTTACTCACAGGGGGCTCCAATTCACCCCTCCACTTT. It specifies CASSLLTGGSNSPLHF.

V usage is TRBV27 and J usage is TRBJ2-1, with 11 positions matching TRBD2. V gave up 1 base and J gave up 4 bases; unmatched junction bases: 6. Per the germline V gene, CDR1 is MNHEY and CDR2 is SMNVEV (reference sequence). The CDR3 contains 17 residues. In nucleotides, the CDR3 is TGTGCCAGCAGTTTATTTAGCGGGGGGGCATCTTACAATGAGCAGTTCTTC. Its translation is CASSLFSGGASYNEQFF.

For the CDR3, the DNA is TGTGCCAGCAGCTCCCCGGGACAGGCGACCCAAGAGACCCAGTACTTC. Its translation is CASSSPGQATQETQYF. The V and J genes are TRBV5-6 and TRBJ2-5; 8 bases match TRBD1. This CDR3 spans 16 amino acids. J gave up 1 base and V 3 bases, and 8 bases lay outside the gene matches. Germline V gene data show CDR1 as SGHDT and CDR2 as YYEEEE.

This clone came up a few times. In DNA, the CDR3 is TGCGCCAGCAGCTTGGTCGGACAGGTATATGGCTACACCTTC. This codes for CASSLVGQVYGYTF. V is TRBV5-1 and J is TRBJ1-2, with 7 bases aligning to TRBD1. With 0 bases clipped from V and 5 bases from J, the junction kept 4 bases outside the gene matches. CDR1 and CDR2 from the germline V gene are SGHRS and YFSETQ. The CDR3 is 14 residues long.

This chain joins TRBV24-1 and TRBJ2-3; D is possibly TRBD2 (5 bases). The length of the CDR3 is 12 residues. The V end was cut by 7 bases, the J end by 5 bases, with 9 bases between. Germline CDR1 and CDR2: KGHDR and SFDVKD. The CDR3 sequence is CATSIARDTQYF. The CDR3 coding sequence is TGTGCCACCAGCATAGCGAGAGATACGCAGTATTTT.

The chain combines TRBV19 with TRBJ2-7; 7 positions match TRBD1. V was clipped by 3 bases and J by 5 bases; unmatched bases: 4. This CDR3 region has 13 residues. The V gene's germline CDR1 is LNHDA and CDR2 SQIVND (reference sequence). The DNA for the CDR3 is TGTGCCAGTAGTATGGACAGGTTCCACGAGCAGTACTTC. It translates to CASSMDRFHEQYF. Full variable domain (rest looked up from reference TRBV19 and TRBJ2-7): DGGITQSPKYLFRKEGQNVTLSCEQNLNHDAMYWYRQDPGQGLRLIYYSQIVNDFQKGDIAEGYSVSREKKESFPLTVTSAQKNPTAFYLCASSMDRFHEQYFGPGTRLTVT.

The DNA for the CDR3 is TGTGCCAGCAGTGTTAGCGGGGGGGCCATTGGCAATGAGCAGTTCTTC. Translated: CASSVSGGAIGNEQFF. The chain couples TRBV6-4 to TRBJ2-1; TRBD2 agrees at 11 bases. The CDR3 contains 16 residues. Germline loops: CDR1 MRHNA, CDR2 SNTAGT. With 4 bases clipped from V and 6 bases from J, the junction kept 8 bases outside the gene matches.

The chain recombines TRBV2 with TRBJ2-2; unclear D gene. Germline V gene lookup returns CDR1 SNHLY and CDR2 FYNNEI. CDR3 length: 14 amino acids. Trimming took off 5 bases at V and 1 base at J, with 8 bases between the two ends. CDR3 in DNA: TGTGCCAGCAGTTCTCAACAGAACACCGGGGAGCTGTTTTTT. Protein: CASSSQQNTGELFF.

The chain couples TRBV4-1 to TRBJ1-1; D gene uncertain. This CDR3 spans 17 amino acids. The germline V gene has CDR1 MGHRA and CDR2 YSYEKL. V lost 1 base and J lost 5, with 20 bases in between. CDR3 sequence reads: CASSQGYSGLTGTEAFF. DNA of the CDR3: TGCGCCAGCAGCCAAGGATATTCGGGCCTGACGGGAACTGAAGCTTTCTTT.

The chain joins TRBV2 to TRBJ1-5; 8 bases agree with TRBD1. Germline CDR1 reads SNHLY; CDR2 reads FYNNEI. The CDR3 has 15 residues. Germline trimming cut 5 bases from V and 0 bases from J; bases unmatched to any gene: 3. CDR3 DNA sequence: TGTGCCAGCAGTTACGACAGGGGTAGCAATCAGCCCCAGCATTTT. It translates to CASSYDRGSNQPQHF. The variable domain in full, with the rest retrieved from reference TRBV2 and TRBJ1-5, is EPEVTQTPSHQVTQMGQEVILRCVPISNHLYFYWYRQILGQKVEFLVSFYNNEISEKSEIFDDQFSVERPDGSNFTLKIRSTKLEDSAMYFCASSYDRGSNQPQHFGDGTRLSIL.

The gene calls are TRBV5-4 and TRBJ2-5, with a tentative D call TRBD1 (5 bases). V was pared by 1 base and J by 3 bases, with 16 bases between. The CDR3 totals 16 residues. CDR1 is SGHNT and CDR2 is YYREEE in the germline V gene (reference sequence). The CDR3 coding sequence is TGTGCCAGCAGCTTGTGGTGGCAGGGAAAAGAAGAGACCCAGTACTTC. This gives the protein CASSLWWQGKEETQYF.

This sequence joins TRBV14 and TRBJ1-5, with D tentatively TRBD1 (5 bases). The CDR3 is 16 residues long. The V end was cut by 4 bases, the J end by 5 bases, with 18 bases between. Per the germline V gene, CDR1 is SGHDN and CDR2 is FVKESK. CDR3 in amino acids: CASSRGERGGDQPQHF. The CDR3 DNA reads TGTGCCAGCAGCCGGGGGGAACGGGGTGGCGATCAGCCCCAGCATTTT. The whole variable domain, remainder taken from reference TRBV14 and TRBJ1-5, is EAGVTQFPSHSVIEKGQTVTLRCDPISGHDNLYWYRRVMGKEIKFLLHFVKESKQDESGMPNNRFLAERTGGTYSTLKVQPAELEDSGVYFCASSRGERGGDQPQHFGDGTRLSIL.

The chain has TRBV7-9 and TRBJ1-6; 8 positions agree with TRBD1. The CDR3 length is 15 residues. Germline CDR1 SEHNR, CDR2 FQNEAQ (reference sequence). Trimming removed 3 bases from V and 10 bases from J; junction bases left unmatched: 8. CDR3 region: CASSFPGQGRSPLHF. DNA for the CDR3: TGTGCCAGCAGCTTTCCAGGACAGGGTAGGTCACCCCTCCACTTT.

V is TRBV5-1 and J is TRBJ2-1, with 7 bases matching TRBD2. Trimming at V came to 4 bases and at J to 4 bases, leaving 8 bases not matched to a gene. This CDR3 has 15 amino acids. Looked up from germline, CDR1 is SGHRS and CDR2 is YFSETQ. In DNA form, the CDR3 reads TGCGCCAGCAGCACGCGGGAGACTCTATACAATGAGCAGTTCTTC. Translating it yields CASSTRETLYNEQFF.

The CDR3 region has the DNA TGTGCCAGCAGCCATGGACAGAGCCGCACAGATACGCAGTATTTT. It yields the protein CASSHGQSRTDTQYF. The chain couples TRBV6-4 to TRBJ2-3; perhaps TRBD1 as D (6 bases). The CDR3 has 15 residues. V lost 6 bases and J lost 1, with 14 bases in between. Per the germline V gene, CDR1 is MRHNA and CDR2 is SNTAGT.

The chain employs TRBV7-8 and TRBJ1-6, with TRBD1 matching 11 bases. The length of the CDR3 is 15 residues. The V and J ends lost 6 bases and 14 bases, in that order; junction bases with no gene match: 12. The germline gives CDR1 SGHVS, CDR2 FQNEAQ. The CDR3: CASRGQGAAFGSLHF. CDR3 bases: TGTGCCAGCAGAGGACAGGGGGCGGCCTTCGGGTCCCTCCACTTT.

V usage is TRBV5-5 and J usage is TRBJ1-4; D possibly corresponds to TRBD1 (5 bases). Trimming took 0 bases from V and 0 from J, leaving 6 bases between them. Germline V gives CDR1 SGHKS, CDR2 YYEKEE (reference sequence). The CDR3 is 15 amino acids. The CDR3 loop is CASSLGQSTNEKLFF. Here the CDR3 DNA reads TGTGCCAGCAGCTTGGGACAGTCAACTAATGAAAAACTGTTTTTT. The full variable domain, completed using reference TRBV5-5 and TRBJ1-4, is DAGVTQSPTHLIKTRGQQVTLRCSPISGHKSVSWYQQVLGQGPQFIFQYYEKEERGRGNFPDRFSARQFPNYSSELNVNALLLGDSALYLCASSLGQSTNEKLFFGSGTQLSVL.